Listed here are 22 T cell receptor beta chains from one sample, sequenced in a study of beta chain features in type 1 diabetes. Since all of the isolated RNA was reverse transcribed, expressed TCRB transcripts were what got sequenced. The repertoire was sequenced with immunoSEQ multiplex PCR; TCRdb's copy has only in-frame clones and lacks some. The table lists roughly 130,000 clones, just over 9% of them singletons. Sequenced input: central memory CD4+ T cells from blood. These receptors all come from a man between 18 and 29 years old in good health.

The chain links TRBV6-8 to TRBJ2-5, with D maybe TRBD1 (6 bases). The CDR3 contains 15 residues. Trimming removed 3 bases from V and 5 bases from J, with 16 bases in between. Germline CDR1 reads MNHGY; CDR2 reads SAAAGT. The CDR3 sequence: CASSYGGNPGETQYF. CDR3 DNA: TGTGCCAGCAGTTATGGGGGCAACCCGGGGGAGACCCAGTACTTC.

The genes are TRBV15 and TRBJ2-1; the match to TRBD2 covers 8 bases. The CDR3 is made up of 15 amino acids. Germline-derived CDR1 and CDR2 are LNHNV and YYDKDF (reference sequence). J was trimmed by 1 base and V by 4 bases; bases with no gene match: 3. The CDR3 loop is CATSKSSGSYNEQFF. DNA of the CDR3: TGTGCCACCAGCAAATCTAGCGGGTCCTACAATGAGCAGTTCTTC.

V and J are TRBV7-9 and TRBJ1-2; maybe TRBD1 (6 bases). The CDR3 extends over 13 amino acids. In germline, CDR1 is SEHNR, CDR2 FQNEAQ (reference sequence). Trimming removed 1 base from V and 8 bases from J, with 11 bases in between. CDR3 protein: CASSLGDTLGYTF. CDR3 coding DNA: TGTGCCAGCAGCTTAGGGGACACGTTGGGCTACACCTTC.

This chain links TRBV12-1 with TRBJ1-5; TRBD1 is the table's D call, not checked against the DNA. TRBV12-1 is tagged as a pseudogene. This CDR3 contains 17 residues. CDR3 amino acids: CASSLTQVWVSCQPQHF. CDR3 sequence (DNA): TGTGCCAGCAGCTTGACGCAGGTCTGGGTTAGTTGTCAGCCCCAGCATTTT.

This clone has just a few counts. The chain links TRBV6-1 to TRBJ1-5, with 9 bases identical to TRBD1. Germline V lookup: CDR1 MNHNS, CDR2 SASEGT. The J segment lost 7 bases and the V segment lost 3 bases, leaving 4 bases of the junction unmatched. This CDR3 comprises 14 residues. The CDR3 region has the DNA TGTGCCAGCAGTGAGGACAGGGGTAAACAGCCCCAGCATTTT. Encoded protein: CASSEDRGKQPQHF.

This chain joins TRBV2 and TRBJ2-2; D might be TRBD1 (7 bases). Trimming shortened V by 8 bases and J by 0 bases, and 10 bases separated the two germline ends. The CDR3 has 14 amino acids. From germline, CDR1 is SNHLY and CDR2 FYNNEI. The chain's CDR3 is CASRGTANTGELFF. Written as DNA, the CDR3 is TGTGCCAGCCGCGGGACAGCGAACACCGGGGAGCTGTTTTTT. The complete variable domain, with remaining parts taken from reference TRBV2 and TRBJ2-2, reads EPEVTQTPSHQVTQMGQEVILRCVPISNHLYFYWYRQILGQKVEFLVSFYNNEISEKSEIFDDQFSVERPDGSNFTLKIRSTKLEDSAMYFCASRGTANTGELFFGEGSRLTVL.

The table lists this clone with a few counts. The chain joins TRBV19 to TRBJ2-7; possible D gene TRBD2, 6 bases. Germline CDR1 is LNHDA and CDR2 is SQIVND (reference sequence). CDR3 length: 15 residues. Trimming took off 6 bases at V and 3 bases at J, with 18 bases between the two ends. CDR3 residues: CASSPGLGNFYEQYF. The CDR3 DNA sequence: TGTGCCAGTAGCCCGGGACTGGGGAATTTCTACGAGCAGTACTTC.

The table lists this clone with a few counts. Here the CDR3 reads CASSSKGQLTYEQYF. CDR3 nucleotide sequence: TGTGCCAGCAGTTCGAAGGGACAGCTGACCTACGAGCAGTACTTC. The chain links TRBV6-5 to TRBJ2-7, with TRBD1 identical over 7 bases. The CDR3 extends over 15 amino acids. The ends lost 4 bases at V and 2 bases at J; junction bases unmatched: 8. Germline V lookup: CDR1 MNHEY, CDR2 SVGAGI.

The chain combines TRBV7-2 with TRBJ2-3; D might be TRBD1 (5 bases). Germline V gene sequence: CDR1 SGHTA, CDR2 FQGNSA. The CDR3 is 14 amino acids. The V end lost 3 bases, the J end lost 2 bases, and 9 bases lay between the germline ends. CDR3 sequence reads: CASSLVGPTDTQYF. The CDR3 region has the DNA TGTGCCAGCAGCTTGGTGGGGCCCACAGATACGCAGTATTTT.

This clone was detected a few times. The gene calls are TRBV6-5 and TRBJ2-7; D call uncertain. Germline V gene sequence: CDR1 MNHEY, CDR2 SVGAGI. This CDR3 is built from 14 residues. V gave up 4 bases and J gave up 12 bases, with 22 bases separating them. The CDR3 loop reads CASSLAVAVLSLYF. For the CDR3, the DNA is TGTGCCAGCAGTTTGGCCGTGGCAGTCCTTTCGTTGTACTTC.

This clone was seen a few times. V and J are TRBV6-5 and TRBJ1-6; D may be TRBD1 (6 bases). Trimming pared 5 bases from V and 7 bases from J, leaving 15 bases between. The CDR3 extends over 15 amino acids. Germline CDR1 and CDR2: MNHEY and SVGAGI. CDR3 DNA: TGTGCCAGCAGTAATCAACAGGGTCTAAATTCACCCCTCCACTTT. Protein: CASSNQQGLNSPLHF.

This clone was detected ten times or more. The rearrangement links TRBV7-9 to TRBJ2-4; 8 bases are shared with TRBD1. Trimming removed 4 bases from V and 8 bases from J; junction bases left unmatched: 4. From germline, CDR1 is SEHNR and CDR2 FQNEAQ (reference sequence). The length of the CDR3 is 13 residues. The CDR3 protein is CASSSQGADIQYF. In DNA form, the CDR3 reads TGTGCCAGCAGCTCCCAGGGGGCCGACATTCAGTACTTC.

V and J are TRBV5-1 and TRBJ2-3; possible D gene TRBD2, 7 bases. CDR3 length: 15 amino acids. Trimming took 2 bases from V and 3 from J, leaving 13 bases between them. CDR1 is SGHRS and CDR2 is YFSETQ in the germline V gene. CDR3 DNA sequence: TGCGCCAGCAGCTTTGCGGGGGCCGATACAGATACGCAGTATTTT. Protein product: CASSFAGADTDTQYF.

A few counts support this clone. The chain combines TRBV5-1 with TRBJ1-5, with D tentatively TRBD1 (6 bases). V lost 4 bases to trimming and J lost 3 bases, with 14 bases between them. The CDR3 runs to 15 residues. Germline V gives CDR1 SGHRS, CDR2 YFSETQ. CDR3: CASSDTRGPNQPQHF. As DNA, the CDR3 is TGCGCCAGCAGCGACACCAGGGGACCCAATCAGCCCCAGCATTTT.

The gene calls are TRBV6-5 and TRBJ2-3; TRBD2 agrees at 8 bases. V lost 6 bases, J lost 4 bases, and 9 bases stayed unmatched. Germline V gives CDR1 MNHEY, CDR2 SVGAGI. The CDR3 runs to 15 residues. DNA for the CDR3: TGTGCCAGCAGCGTTAGCGGGGCCTCCCCAGATACGCAGTATTTT. It encodes CASSVSGASPDTQYF.

This clone was observed a handful of times. This rearrangement joins TRBV7-8 to TRBJ2-3; D possibly corresponds to TRBD2 (6 bases). This CDR3 region has 16 residues. The V and J ends lost 0 bases and 2 bases respectively, with 12 bases between them. The germline CDR1 and CDR2 sequences are SGHVS and FQNEAQ. The CDR3 here is CASSLARGRATDTQYF. The DNA of the CDR3 is TGTGCCAGCAGCTTAGCGCGGGGCAGGGCCACAGATACGCAGTATTTT.

This clone came up a few times. The V gene is TRBV5-4, the J gene TRBJ2-7; maybe TRBD1 (5 bases). The CDR3 has 13 residues. Trimming removed 1 base from V and 4 bases from J, with 9 bases in between. CDR1 is SGHNT and CDR2 is YYREEE in the germline V gene (reference sequence). The CDR3 spells CASSLWGSYEQYF. As DNA, the CDR3 is TGTGCCAGCAGCTTGTGGGGCTCTTACGAGCAGTACTTC.

This clone was picked up a small number of times. The genes are TRBV7-6 and TRBJ2-3; 8 bases map to TRBD1. The CDR3 is 15 residues long. Germline-derived CDR1 and CDR2 are SGHVS and FNYEAQ. With V trimmed by 7 bases and J by 6 bases, 12 bases remained unmatched. The DNA for the CDR3 is TGTGCCAGCACCAAAACAGGGGGGAGTGGGGATACGCAGTATTTT. Residues: CASTKTGGSGDTQYF.

In its sample, this clone was seen a few times. The chain is built from TRBV6-1 and TRBJ2-7, with a tentative D call TRBD1 (6 bases). There are 13 residues in the CDR3. Trimming took 4 bases from V and 7 from J, leaving 14 bases between them. From germline, CDR1 is MNHNS and CDR2 SASEGT. The CDR3 loop is CASSATGYGEQYF. The CDR3 bases are TGTGCCAGCAGTGCAACAGGGTACGGAGAGCAGTACTTC.

A few counts support this clone. The chain is built from TRBV9 and TRBJ1-2; possibly TRBD1 for D (5 bases). Germline V gene data show CDR1 as SGDLS and CDR2 as YYNGEE. The CDR3 loop spans 15 amino acids. V lost 6 bases and J lost 5, with 20 bases in between. The CDR3 protein is CASTRGGSAGYGYTF. The CDR3 bases are TGTGCCAGCACCCGGGGGGGTTCGGCTGGGTATGGCTACACCTTC.

This clone has more than one count but fewer than ten. The CDR3 DNA sequence: TGTGCCAGCAGTTTTCGGGGAACCACCTACAATGAGCAGTTCTTC. As protein: CASSFRGTTYNEQFF. The chain employs TRBV27 and TRBJ2-1, with D perhaps matching TRBD2 (5 bases). V lost 3 bases and J 2 bases, leaving 11 bases between the germline ends. Germline V gene sequence: CDR1 MNHEY, CDR2 SMNVEV (reference sequence). The CDR3 is 15 residues long.

This clone was recorded a few times. CDR3 in DNA: TGTGCCAGCAGTCTACGGACAGGGGAAGAGACCCAGTACTTC. Amino acid sequence: CASSLRTGEETQYF. V usage is TRBV27 and J usage is TRBJ2-5, with TRBD1 identical over 9 bases. Germline-derived CDR1 and CDR2 are MNHEY and SMNVEV (reference sequence). The CDR3 loop spans 14 amino acids. The V gene end was trimmed by 5 bases and the J gene end by 3 bases; junction bases not matched to a gene: 4.